These 9 T cell receptor beta chains were all obtained from the same sample, sequenced in a study of cytomegalovirus exposure and HLA in healthy donors. Sequenced by immunoSEQ multiplex PCR; TCRdb stores in-frame clones only, minus some. Here the sample spans about 98,000 clones, 87% being singletons. Input material: PBMCs. The receptors originated from a man younger than 30 in good health and CMV-seropositive.

This sequence joins TRBV7-2 and TRBJ2-4, with D possibly TRBD1 on 5 matching bases. The V end lost 1 base, the J end lost 2 bases, and 15 bases lay between the germline ends. Germline V CDR1 and CDR2: SGHTA, FQGNSA. There are 17 residues in the CDR3. The CDR3 reads CASSLGSRGATKNIQYF. In DNA, the CDR3 is TGTGCCAGCAGCTTAGGTTCTAGGGGCGCGACCAAAAACATTCAGTACTTC.

The table lists this clone with a count of one. CDR3 amino acids: CAISRDSYEQYF. As DNA, the CDR3 is TGTGCCATCAGCCGGGACTCCTACGAGCAGTACTTC. V gene TRBV10-3 combines with J gene TRBJ2-7; D might be TRBD2 (5 bases). V dropped 6 bases and J dropped 0 bases, with 6 bases sitting between them. The CDR3 contains 12 residues. Germline V gives CDR1 ENHRY, CDR2 SYGVKD.

The chain employs TRBV28 and TRBJ1-5; TRBD1 aligns across 7 bases. The V segment lost 10 bases and the J segment 4 bases; nucleotides outside the gene matches: 10. CDR1 is MDHEN, CDR2 SYDVKM, per germline. The CDR3 runs to 14 residues. This CDR3 reads CAIGLTGPNQPQHF. In nucleotides, the CDR3 is TGTGCCATCGGATTGACAGGGCCAAATCAGCCCCAGCATTTT.

The chain joins TRBV29-1 to TRBJ1-2; D gene ambiguous. CDR1 is SQVTM, CDR2 ANQGSEA, per germline. The CDR3 extends over 11 amino acids. V lost 4 bases and J 6 bases, leaving 9 bases between the germline ends. The CDR3 coding sequence is TGCAGCGTTGGAGGGTCGAATGGCTACACCTTC. Translation gives CSVGGSNGYTF.

CDR3: CASSLAGGGWETQYF. For the CDR3, the DNA is TGCGCCAGCAGCTTGGCCGGAGGGGGCTGGGAGACCCAGTACTTC. The V gene is TRBV5-1, the J gene TRBJ2-5; weak D call: TRBD1 (7 bases). The CDR3 totals 15 residues. Germline CDR1 SGHRS, CDR2 YFSETQ. With 0 bases removed from V and 5 bases from J, the gap between germline ends came to 14 bases.

This rearrangement joins TRBV6-1 to TRBJ1-2; the match to TRBD1 covers 9 bases. Unmatched junction bases numbered 10, after V lost 1 base and J lost 7 bases. The CDR3 spans 16 residues. Germline-derived CDR1 and CDR2 are MNHNS and SASEGT. CDR3 amino acids: CASSEGGTGFLGGYTF. CDR3 in DNA: TGTGCCAGCAGTGAAGGTGGGACAGGGTTCTTAGGTGGCTACACCTTC.

This sequence joins TRBV6-1 and TRBJ2-7; 7 positions match TRBD1. Per germline, CDR1 MNHNS and CDR2 SASEGT. V shed 6 bases, J shed 4 bases, and the junction held 12 bases outside the gene matches. This CDR3 spans 15 amino acids. The CDR3 reads CASSRGIGQVYEQYF. DNA for the CDR3: TGTGCCAGCAGCCGGGGAATAGGACAGGTATACGAGCAGTACTTC.

The chain joins TRBV11-3 to TRBJ2-2, with TRBD2 identical over 11 bases. V dropped 0 bases and J dropped 9; count of bases not matched to a gene: 6. The CDR3 contains 16 residues. Germline lookup yields CDR1 SGHNT and CDR2 YENEEA. The CDR3 DNA sequence: TGTGCCAGCAGCTTAGAACTAGCGGGAGCGTACCGGGAGCTGTTTTTT. Its translation is CASSLELAGAYRELFF.

The J gene is TRBJ2-1, the V gene TRBV10-3, with a tentative D call TRBD2 (7 bases). Germline values: CDR1 ENHRY, CDR2 SYGVKD. This CDR3 has 15 amino acids. V was pared by 2 bases and J by 4 bases, with 12 bases between. In nucleotides, the CDR3 is TGTGCCATCAGTGAGGCGGGGGCCGATTACAATGAGCAGTTCTTC. It encodes CAISEAGADYNEQFF.